A single sample is the source of the 20 T cell receptor beta chains below, sequenced in a study of regulatory T cells in long-lasting Graves disease (dated by TCRdb to about 2021). What the time point label conveys for this sample: persistent/refractory GD, antithyroid drugs over 5 years with positive TRAb. For both TCR sequencing and RNA sequencing, RNA was extracted from PBMCs using TRIzol. Library construction relied on multiplex PCR. The sequencer listed for this sample is Illumina HiSeq 4000. To build TCR beta libraries, CDR3 regions were amplified by Arm-PCR using iRepertoire HTBI primers. TCRdb took the public reads, trimmed them with fastp at Q25, ran MiXCR for clone calling and kept in-frame beta chains. For every CDR3 protein sequence, its rows merge into one entry that carries the most common genes and DNA. The table for this sample lists 700,000 or so distinct CDR3 sequences; 30% of them were counted only once. Around 40% of the sample lies in the top ten.

The sample was peripheral blood mononuclear cells (PBMCs), taken when the disease was refractory, from a patient treated with antithyroid drugs. The receptors were gathered from a female donor with Graves disease.

This clonotype has at least ten counts. The chain has TRBV2 and TRBJ2-5; D is unresolved. V lost 1 base and J 3 bases, leaving 18 bases between the germline ends. The CDR3 totals 17 residues. Germline CDR1 is SNHLY and CDR2 is FYNNEI. CDR3 sequence: CASSEEYWTAAEETQYF. The CDR3 coding sequence is TGTGCCAGCAGTGAAGAATATTGGACGGCCGCCGAAGAGACCCAGTACTTC.

This clonotype has a handful of counts. The V call is TRBV20-1, the J call TRBJ2-7; the match to TRBD2 covers 7 bases. The CDR3 is made up of 15 amino acids. The germline CDR1 and CDR2 sequences are DFQATT and SNEGSKA (reference sequence). The CDR3 sequence is CRRTLIAGSDYEQYF. The DNA of the CDR3 is TGCAGAAGAACGCTGATAGCGGGTAGCGACTACGAGCAGTACTTC.

This clonotype was detected only a few times. The chain carries TRBV5-1 and TRBJ2-7, with 10 bases that match TRBD2. V trimming: 9 bases; J trimming: 1 base; junction bases outside the gene matches: 7. Germline CDR1 is SGHRS and CDR2 is YFSETQ. This CDR3 is 14 amino acids long. For the CDR3, the DNA is TGCGCCACCAGGGTAGCGGGGGGTTCCTACGAGCAGTACTTC. It codes for CATRVAGGSYEQYF.

The table lists this clonotype with a few counts. The CDR3 here is CATSSDRQGTSVTQYF. The DNA of the CDR3 is TGTGCCACCAGCAGCGACAGACAGGGGACTTCGGTGACCCAGTACTTC. The rearrangement links TRBV15 to TRBJ2-5; 8 bases map to TRBD1. CDR3 length equals 16 residues. Losses at the gene ends were 3 bases for V and 7 bases for J; bases not matched to a gene: 13. Germline assignment: CDR1 LNHNV and CDR2 YYDKDF (reference sequence).

This clonotype turned up a few times. The genes are TRBV5-1 and TRBJ1-1; tentatively, D is TRBD1 (6 bases). Between the trimmed V and J ends, which lost 6 bases and 0 bases, there was a span of 12 bases. Germline V lookup: CDR1 SGHRS, CDR2 YFSETQ. The length of the CDR3 is 14 residues. This CDR3 reads CASKGGLVNTEAFF. In nucleotides, the CDR3 is TGCGCCAGCAAAGGGGGGCTCGTGAACACTGAAGCTTTCTTT. Based on the CDR3 plus reference TRBV5-1 and TRBJ1-1, the full variable domain is KAGVTQTPRYLIKTRGQQVTLSCSPISGHRSVSWYQQTPGQGLQFLFEYFSETQRNKGNFPGRFSGRQFSNSRSEMNVSTLELGDSALYLCASKGGLVNTEAFFGQGTRLTVV.

Many counts were recorded for this clonotype. The chain uses TRBV27 and TRBJ1-5, with a possible D match to TRBD1 (5 bases). CDR3 length: 15 amino acids. V was cut by 5 bases and J by 2 bases, with 13 bases left in between. Germline V gene sequence: CDR1 MNHEY, CDR2 SMNVEV (reference sequence). CDR3 protein: CASSKTDIRNQPQHF. CDR3 DNA: TGTGCCAGCAGTAAGACAGATATTCGCAATCAGCCCCAGCATTTT.

This clonotype turned up a few times. The chain combines TRBV27 with TRBJ2-7, with 12 bases identical to TRBD2. CDR1 and CDR2 (germline): MNHEY, SMNVEV (reference sequence). Trimming cost V 0 bases and J 7 bases; bases outside gene matches: 13. The CDR3 has 18 residues. The CDR3 sequence: CASSLSSGLAGGPGEQYF. The CDR3 bases are TGTGCCAGCAGTTTATCGAGCGGCCTAGCGGGAGGGCCGGGGGAGCAGTACTTC.

J is TRBJ2-7 and V is TRBV5-6, with D possibly TRBD2 on 6 matching bases. The CDR3 length is 15 residues. Germline CDR1 and CDR2: SGHDT and YYEEEE. Deletions cut 0 bases from V and 5 bases from J, with 15 bases between. The CDR3 loop reads CASSLAARGGDEQYF. For the CDR3, the DNA is TGTGCCAGCAGCTTGGCGGCGCGGGGCGGGGACGAGCAGTACTTC.

There are a few counts of this clonotype. At one boundary the junction diverges from the germline segment, which might be a read error. V and J are TRBV7-9 and TRBJ2-5, with D perhaps TRBD2 (6 bases). Germline lookup yields CDR1 SEHNR and CDR2 FQNEAQ (reference sequence). The CDR3 loop spans 11 amino acids. The chain's CDR3 is CASSYRETYSF. For the CDR3, the DNA is TGTGCCAGCAGCTACCGGGAGACCTACTCCTTC.

This clonotype showed up just a few times. The rearrangement joins TRBV7-9 to TRBJ2-7; TRBD1 is a possible D gene (6 bases). The V end lost 5 bases, the J end lost 5 bases, and 16 bases lay between the germline ends. Germline loops: CDR1 SEHNR, CDR2 FQNEAQ (reference sequence). This CDR3 comprises 14 residues. The CDR3 region is CASSPTGTRDEQYF. DNA for the CDR3: TGTGCCAGCAGCCCGACAGGTACAAGAGACGAGCAGTACTTC.

This clonotype showed up just a few times. The chain couples TRBV10-3 to TRBJ1-2; 11 bases are shared with TRBD1. Germline lookup yields CDR1 ENHRY and CDR2 SYGVKD. The CDR3 runs to 13 residues. With V trimmed by 8 bases and J by 4 bases, 3 bases remained unmatched. The CDR3 is CAIGTGGAYGYTF. The CDR3 bases are TGTGCCATCGGGACAGGGGGGGCCTATGGCTACACCTTC.

Many counts were recorded for this clonotype. The J gene is TRBJ2-7, the V gene TRBV27; 9 nucleotides align to TRBD1. The CDR3 has 15 residues. The germline CDR1 and CDR2 sequences are MNHEY and SMNVEV (reference sequence). V lost 3 bases, J lost 4 bases, and 7 bases stayed unmatched. CDR3 sequence: CASSFSGQGRYEQYF. The DNA for the CDR3 is TGTGCCAGCAGTTTCTCAGGACAGGGGCGTTACGAGCAGTACTTC.

This clonotype was counted between two and nine times. The chain joins TRBV20-1 to TRBJ2-7; TRBD1 matches 7 bases. The CDR3 is 13 residues long. Trimming cost V 6 bases and J 2 bases; bases outside gene matches: 7. Germline CDR1 reads DFQATT; CDR2 reads SNEGSKA (reference sequence). The CDR3 nucleotides are TGCAGTGCCCTCCGGACAGGAGCCTACGAGCAGTACTTC. Its translation: CSALRTGAYEQYF.

This chain uses TRBV28 with TRBJ2-5, with 7 bases matching TRBD1. CDR1 is MDHEN and CDR2 is SYDVKM in the germline V gene. V shed 6 bases and J 5 bases; nucleotides not matched to a gene: 15. This CDR3 has 16 residues. The CDR3 DNA is TGTGCCAGCAGCCAAGGTGCGGCGCGACAGGGCGAGACCCAGTACTTC. It translates to CASSQGAARQGETQYF. Drawing the rest from reference TRBV28 and TRBJ2-5, the complete variable domain is DVKVTQSSRYLVKRTGEKVFLECVQDMDHENMFWYRQDPGLGLRLIYFSYDVKMKEKGDIPEGYSVSREKKERFSLILESASTNQTSMYLCASSQGAARQGETQYFGPGTRLLVL.

The chain joins TRBV10-3 to TRBJ1-2; weak D call: TRBD1 (5 bases). Trimming removed 3 bases at V and 3 bases at J, with 14 bases between. This CDR3 region has 15 residues. Germline V gene lookup returns CDR1 ENHRY and CDR2 SYGVKD. The CDR3 region is CAISEGGSGYYGYTF. CDR3 coding DNA: TGTGCCATCAGTGAAGGCGGGTCAGGGTACTATGGCTACACCTTC.

This clonotype was seen many times. Relative to the germline gene, one junction end is altered; a read error may explain this. This sequence joins TRBV12-3 or TRBV12-4 and TRBJ1-1; D ambiguous. There are 13 residues in the CDR3. CDR3 DNA: TGTGCCAGCAGCTTAGGCCGGAACACTGAAGCTTTCTTT. It is translated as CASSLGRNTEAFF.

This clonotype was seen once. The rearrangement links TRBV5-1 to TRBJ1-2; TRBD1 is a possible D gene (5 bases). Germline lookup yields CDR1 SGHRS and CDR2 YFSETQ. Trimming took 4 bases from V and 5 from J, leaving 15 bases between them. This CDR3 is 14 amino acids long. CDR3 bases: TGCGCCAGCAGCGAGGGGCGGGGGTCTTATGGCTACACCTTC. Translation: CASSEGRGSYGYTF.

This chain's CDR3 is CASSLELFGRGNIQYF. CDR3 bases: TGTGCCAGCAGCTTAGAACTATTCGGGAGGGGAAACATTCAGTACTTC. The rearrangement uses TRBV11-2 and TRBJ2-4; TRBD2 matches at 8 bases. The CDR3 runs to 16 residues. V was clipped by 0 bases and J by 6 bases; unmatched bases: 7. From germline, CDR1 is SGHAT and CDR2 FQNNGV.

The chain combines TRBV28 with TRBJ1-4; D possibly corresponds to TRBD1 (5 bases). Germline V CDR1 and CDR2: MDHEN, SYDVKM. The CDR3 is 14 amino acids. V was clipped by 5 bases and J by 8 bases, with 15 bases between them. CDR3 region: CASSITGTREKLFF. The CDR3 nucleotides are TGTGCCAGCAGTATAACAGGAACCCGCGAAAAACTGTTTTTT. Full variable domain (remainder filled in from reference TRBV28 and TRBJ1-4): DVKVTQSSRYLVKRTGEKVFLECVQDMDHENMFWYRQDPGLGLRLIYFSYDVKMKEKGDIPEGYSVSREKKERFSLILESASTNQTSMYLCASSITGTREKLFFGSGTQLSVL.

A few counts support this clonotype. The chain recombines TRBV6-2 or TRBV6-3 with TRBJ1-2; no definite D call. V shed 2 bases and J shed 3 bases, with 7 bases lying between them. The length of the CDR3 is 13 residues. The germline gives CDR1 MNHEY, CDR2 SVGEGT. In DNA, the CDR3 is TGTGCCAGCAGTTACAGGCCTCACTATGGCTACACCTTC. Translated: CASSYRPHYGYTF.